The source of this T cell receptor beta chain is a study of T cells of healthy individuals. The CDR3 spans 13 residues. Looked up from germline, CDR1 is SEHNR and CDR2 is FQNEAQ (reference sequence). Trimming removed 2 bases at V and 3 bases at J, with 7 bases between. This clonotype has at least ten counts. Using its own MiXCR run on the 5' RACE reads, TCRdb lists one record per CDR3 protein. The sample has about 41,000 distinct CDR3 sequences, 4% to 5.5% seen once; the top ten hold about 8.9%. The genes are TRBV7-9 and TRBJ1-1, with unresolved D. This sequence originates from a human donor in good health. CDR3 residues: CASSLIGDTEAFF. For the CDR3, the DNA is TGTGCCAGCAGCTTAATTGGGGACACTGAAGCTTTCTTT.